The clone carrying this T cell receptor (beta chain) turned up a few times. Its antigen is as yet unknown. TCRdb re-called the 5' RACE reads with MiXCR, one entry per CDR3 protein. The sample lists 250,000 to 350,000 distinct CDR3 sequences; 15% to 20% were seen once. The data belong to a study of T-cell memory formation after mild COVID-19. Findings of the study overall: CD4+ clones that contracted lay mainly in CM and EM; CD8+ ones lay in EMRA. Within pre-infection memory, some responding clones were found, suggesting cross-reactive memory joined.

V was cut by 3 bases and J by 7 bases, with 13 bases left in between. CDR3 length: 14 residues. This TCR derives from a man younger than 30 who had mild COVID-19 (a few samples of this study predate the infection). Cell type and time point are not known. This chain uses TRBV12-3 or TRBV12-4 with TRBJ1-5, with D possibly TRBD1 on 5 matching bases. Sequencing was carried out using PBMCs or a T cell subset sorted from them (not recorded which). This CDR3 reads CASSFSGRGQPQHF. As DNA, the CDR3 is TGTGCCAGCAGTTTCTCTGGGCGGGGGCAGCCCCAGCATTTT.